The 15 T cell receptor beta chains given below trace back to one sample, sequenced in a study of blood T cell repertoires in COVID-19. Clones were sequenced by immunoSEQ multiplex PCR, and TCRdb holds only the in-frame ones, with some missing. The top ten clones hold around a sixth of a sample with around 200,000 clones, 85% of them seen once. Sequencing was performed on peripheral blood. The receptors were sampled from a person aged 70 to 79 with COVID-19, enrolled during active disease.

The genes are TRBV18 and TRBJ2-3; the D is unclear. The ends were cut back, 5 bases at V and 4 bases at J, with 10 bases in the middle. Germline-derived CDR1 and CDR2 are KGHSH and LQKENI. This CDR3 is built from 13 residues. CDR3 sequence reads: CASSVLGPDTQYF. The CDR3 DNA is TGTGCCAGCTCAGTCCTTGGGCCAGATACGCAGTATTTT.

This chain joins TRBV2 and TRBJ2-7; D may be TRBD1 (6 bases). Germline loops: CDR1 SNHLY, CDR2 FYNNEI. The CDR3 spans 16 residues. Trimming removed 0 bases from V and 5 bases from J, with 17 bases in between. The CDR3 DNA sequence: TGTGCCAGCAGTGAAGCAGGGACCAGGGGTTCCAACGAGCAGTACTTC. Translation: CASSEAGTRGSNEQYF.

The CDR3 DNA reads as TGCGCCAGCAGCACCCGGGACAGCAACTATGGCTACACCTTC. As protein: CASSTRDSNYGYTF. V usage is TRBV4-1 and J usage is TRBJ1-2; TRBD1 agrees at 7 bases. This CDR3 has 14 amino acids. The ends lost 5 bases at V and 2 bases at J; junction bases unmatched: 5. The V gene's germline CDR1 is MGHRA and CDR2 YSYEKL.

This clone occurred once. The chain combines TRBV18 with TRBJ2-2; tentatively, D is TRBD1 (6 bases). Trimming removed 5 bases at V and 3 bases at J, with 10 bases between. The CDR3 consists of 14 residues. CDR1 and CDR2 from the germline V gene are KGHSH and LQKENI. In DNA, the CDR3 is TGTGCCAGCTCAATCAGGGGAGACACCGGGGAGCTGTTTTTT. Protein sequence: CASSIRGDTGELFF.

Written as DNA, the CDR3 is TGTGCCAGCAAAAGGGGGAGCTCCTACAATGAGCAGTTCTTC. This encodes CASKRGSSYNEQFF. The gene calls are TRBV25-1 and TRBJ2-1, with D perhaps TRBD1 (6 bases). Germline CDR1 is MGHDK and CDR2 is SYGVNS. This CDR3 is 14 amino acids long. V was pared by 7 bases and J by 0 bases, with 10 bases between.

V usage is TRBV21-1 and J usage is TRBJ2-5; the listed D gene, TRBD1, was not tested against the DNA. TRBV21-1 has pseudogene status. The CDR3 consists of 15 residues. DNA of the CDR3: TGTGCCAGCAGCAAAGTAGAAAGGGGGCCAGAGACCCAGTACTTC. Translating gives CASSKVERGPETQYF.

The gene calls are TRBV5-1 and TRBJ2-7; D not resolved. The germline V gene encodes CDR1 SGHRS and CDR2 YFSETQ. V was shortened by 1 base and J by 5 bases, with 10 bases between the two germline ends. The CDR3 covers 13 residues. The CDR3 spells CASSLSGWDEQYF. CDR3 DNA: TGCGCCAGCAGCTTGTCCGGGTGGGACGAGCAGTACTTC.

J is TRBJ2-2 and V is TRBV6-5; the match to TRBD2 covers 11 bases. The CDR3 sequence is 15 residues long. The ends lost 6 bases at V and 4 bases at J; junction bases unmatched: 4. Germline CDR1 is MNHEY and CDR2 is SVGAGI. The CDR3 DNA reads TGTGCCAGCAGGCCCCTAGCGGGGGGCACCGGGGAGCTGTTTTTT. Protein: CASRPLAGGTGELFF.

This clone showed up just once. The chain links TRBV21-1 to TRBJ1-5; the table's D call, TRBD1, was not checked against the DNA. TRBV21-1 is flagged as a pseudogene. This CDR3 has 15 residues. The CDR3 region is CASSPVKDSNQPQHF. The CDR3 nucleotides read TGTGCCAGCAGCCCAGTTAAAGATAGCAATCAGCCCCAGCATTTT.

This chain links TRBV5-6 with TRBJ1-1; no clear D gene. Germline CDR1 and CDR2: SGHDT and YYEEEE. The CDR3 covers 14 residues. V lost 0 bases, J lost 4 bases, and 10 bases lay in between. The CDR3 loop is CASSLVRVFTEAFF. The DNA for the CDR3 is TGTGCCAGCAGCTTGGTGCGGGTTTTCACTGAAGCTTTCTTT.

The chain has TRBV7-9 and TRBJ2-3; a possible D gene is TRBD1 (6 bases). The V gene's germline CDR1 is SEHNR and CDR2 FQNEAQ (reference sequence). The CDR3 totals 16 residues. V dropped 1 base and J dropped 6 bases, with 17 bases sitting between them. This CDR3 reads CASSLDKDRSSDTQYF. The CDR3 bases are TGTGCCAGCAGCTTAGATAAGGACAGATCCTCGGATACGCAGTATTTT. Together with reference TRBV7-9 and TRBJ2-3, the CDR3 gives the full variable domain: DTGVSQNPRHKITKRGQNVTFRCDPISEHNRLYWYRQTLGQGPEFLTYFQNEAQLEKSRLLSDRFSAERPKGSFSTLEIQRTEQGDSAMYLCASSLDKDRSSDTQYFGPGTRLTVL.

This clone was counted between two and nine times. The gene calls are TRBV10-2 and TRBJ1-2, with a possible D match to TRBD1 (6 bases). CDR3 length equals 16 residues. The germline V gene encodes CDR1 WSHSY and CDR2 SAAADI. V was clipped by 5 bases and J by 8 bases, with 24 bases between them. The CDR3 DNA sequence: TGCGCCAGCAGTTCGAACACGGGACAATCAACCGGGGGCTACACCTTC. Its translation: CASSSNTGQSTGGYTF.

This clone was detected once. The chain couples TRBV5-4 to TRBJ1-3, with D unclear. Trimming removed 5 bases at V and 4 bases at J, with 13 bases between. This CDR3 region has 14 residues. The germline CDR1 and CDR2 sequences are SGHNT and YYREEE (reference sequence). Here the CDR3 reads CASRIAGIGNTIYF. In nucleotides, the CDR3 is TGTGCCAGCAGGATCGCGGGGATCGGAAACACCATATATTTT.

J is TRBJ2-1 and V is TRBV19; 7 bases align to TRBD1. Germline V gene data show CDR1 as LNHDA and CDR2 as SQIVND (reference sequence). Trimming at V came to 5 bases and at J to 4 bases, leaving 8 bases not matched to a gene. The CDR3 length is 15 residues. This CDR3 reads CASSVTGATYNEQFF. DNA of the CDR3: TGTGCCAGTAGTGTAACAGGGGCTACTTACAATGAGCAGTTCTTC.

The chain uses TRBV6-5 and TRBJ1-2; no reliable D call. Germline V lookup: CDR1 MNHEY, CDR2 SVGAGI. The ends were cut back, 7 bases at V and 0 bases at J, with 6 bases in the middle. The CDR3 covers 12 residues. The CDR3 sequence: CASKRANYGYTF. DNA for the CDR3: TGTGCCAGCAAGAGGGCTAACTATGGCTACACCTTC.